The 23 T cell receptor beta chains presented below share a single source sample, sequenced in a study of PD-L1 blockade in urothelial cancer. Libraries were prepared by immunoSEQ multiplex PCR; TCRdb keeps only in-frame clonotypes and omits some of them. The sample consists of tens of thousands of clones, approximately 86% of them appearing once. The sample here was PBMCs, taken around atezolizumab (anti-PD-L1) treatment. The receptors come from a woman aged 70-85 years with urothelial cancer.

The J gene is TRBJ2-1, the V gene TRBV7-3; 11 bases are a match to TRBD2. The J segment lost 6 bases and the V segment lost 5 bases, leaving 6 bases of the junction unmatched. Germline V CDR1 and CDR2: SGHTA, FQGTGA. The CDR3 has 15 amino acids. CDR3 nucleotides: TGTGCCAGCAGCCCCGAGACTAGCGGGATCAATGAGCAGTTCTTC. Translation gives CASSPETSGINEQFF. Together with reference TRBV7-3 and TRBJ2-1, the CDR3 gives the full variable domain: GAGVSQTPSNKVTEKGKYVELRCDPISGHTALYWYRQSLGQGPEFLIYFQGTGAADDSGLPNDRFFAVRPEGSVSTLKIQRTERGDSAVYLCASSPETSGINEQFFGPGTRLTVL.

Regarding this clone: An end of the junction differs from the germline gene, which may be a read error. The genes are TRBV13 and TRBJ1-1, with D possibly TRBD1 on 6 matching bases. Per germline, CDR1 PRHDT and CDR2 FYEKMQ (reference sequence). The CDR3 has 14 amino acids. CDR3 protein: CASSLQGLKTEAFF. The CDR3 bases are TGTGCCAGCAGCTTACAGGGGCTGAAAACTGAAGCTTTCTTT.

V usage is TRBV30 and J usage is TRBJ2-7; 9 bases map to TRBD2. CDR1 GTSNPN and CDR2 SVGIG come from the germline V gene (reference sequence). Trimming removed 1 base from V and 7 bases from J; junction bases left unmatched: 5. The length of the CDR3 is 13 residues. The CDR3 sequence is CAWSGLAAWEQYF. CDR3 DNA: TGTGCCTGGAGTGGACTAGCGGCGTGGGAGCAGTACTTC.

CDR3 sequence (DNA): TGTGCCAGCAGCTTGAAGACTAGCGGGGGGGGTGGCCTCTACGAGCAGTACTTC. Its protein product is CASSLKTSGGGGLYEQYF. The rearrangement uses TRBV11-2 and TRBJ2-7; 14 nucleotides align to TRBD2. The CDR3 contains 18 residues. J gave up 3 bases and V 3 bases, and 10 bases lay outside the gene matches. The germline V gene encodes CDR1 SGHAT and CDR2 FQNNGV.

The chain employs TRBV5-4 and TRBJ2-7; 8 bases map to TRBD1. This CDR3 is 14 amino acids long. V shed 4 bases and J 3 bases; nucleotides not matched to a gene: 6. Germline-derived CDR1 and CDR2 are SGHNT and YYREEE (reference sequence). The CDR3 DNA sequence: TGTGCCAGCAGCCGGACAGGGACTCACTACGAGCAGTACTTC. Translation: CASSRTGTHYEQYF.

A single count supports this clone. V gene TRBV2 combines with J gene TRBJ2-5, with D possibly TRBD1 on 5 matching bases. Germline CDR1 SNHLY, CDR2 FYNNEI. This CDR3 has 14 residues. The V end was cut by 6 bases, the J end by 4 bases, with 15 bases between. This chain's CDR3 is CASRGGQSGETQYF. The CDR3 DNA reads as TGTGCCAGCAGGGGTGGACAATCGGGAGAGACCCAGTACTTC.

The chain uses TRBV27 and TRBJ2-5; D is perhaps TRBD1 (6 bases). With 0 bases removed from V and 14 bases from J, the gap between germline ends came to 16 bases. The CDR3 runs 13 residues. Germline V gene lookup returns CDR1 MNHEY and CDR2 SMNVEV (reference sequence). CDR3 region: CASSLSGAQDQYF. The CDR3 nucleotides are TGTGCCAGCAGTTTATCGGGGGCTCAAGATCAATACTTC.

This clone was counted a single time. V is TRBV6-1 and J is TRBJ2-5, with 7 positions matching TRBD2. Germline-derived CDR1 and CDR2 are MNHNS and SASEGT. The CDR3 is 14 residues long. The junction had 11 bases not matched to a gene; V was cut back by 8 bases and J by 5 bases. Here the CDR3 DNA reads TGTGCCAGCGGGGGGGAGGGTTCGGGGGAGACCCAGTACTTC. It translates to CASGGEGSGETQYF.

V and J are TRBV28 and TRBJ1-5, with 8 bases fitting TRBD1. CDR3 size: 15 residues. The V and J ends lost 6 bases and 4 bases, in that order; junction bases with no gene match: 8. Germline assignment: CDR1 MDHEN and CDR2 SYDVKM. The CDR3 loop reads CASRVGQARNQPQHF. The CDR3 DNA follows: TGTGCCAGCAGGGTGGGACAGGCGAGAAATCAGCCCCAGCATTTT.

The chain couples TRBV7-6 to TRBJ1-1, with D possibly matching TRBD1 (6 bases). CDR1 is SGHVS, CDR2 FNYEAQ, per germline. The CDR3 runs 14 residues. V gave up 2 bases and J gave up 2 bases, with 9 bases separating them. CDR3: CASSLLGGNTEAFF. The CDR3, as DNA: TGTGCCAGCAGCTTATTAGGGGGTAACACTGAAGCTTTCTTT. Drawing the rest from reference TRBV7-6 and TRBJ1-1, the complete variable domain is GAGVSQSPRYKVTKRGQDVALRCDPISGHVSLYWYRQALGQGPEFLTYFNYEAQQDKSGLPNDRFSAERPEGSISTLTIQRTEQRDSAMYRCASSLLGGNTEAFFGQGTRLTVV.

The chain combines TRBV4-3 with TRBJ2-7, with TRBD1 matching 11 bases. After removal of 1 base from V and 5 bases from J, the junction contained 4 bases not matched to a gene. The CDR3 is 15 residues long. Germline V gene lookup returns CDR1 LGHNA and CDR2 YSLEER. The DNA for the CDR3 is TGCGCCAGCAGCCAAGGGCTGGGACAGGGGGACGAGCAGTACTTC. Translating it yields CASSQGLGQGDEQYF.

V usage is TRBV7-6 and J usage is TRBJ2-7, with 8 bases aligning to TRBD1. This CDR3 is 16 amino acids long. V lost 3 bases, J lost 5 bases, and 12 bases stayed unmatched. Germline lookup yields CDR1 SGHVS and CDR2 FNYEAQ. The CDR3 spells CASSLGPTGASHEQYF. The DNA of the CDR3 is TGTGCCAGCAGCTTGGGGCCGACAGGGGCTTCCCACGAGCAGTACTTC.

The CDR3 DNA sequence: TGTGCCAGCAGCGTAGGAATAGAGGGCCGGACAGGGGCGTACGAGCAGTACTTC. This gives the protein CASSVGIEGRTGAYEQYF. V usage is TRBV9 and J usage is TRBJ2-7; TRBD1 matches at 9 bases. Germline lookup yields CDR1 SGDLS and CDR2 YYNGEE. This CDR3 comprises 18 residues. V trimming: 0 bases; J trimming: 4 bases; junction bases outside the gene matches: 14.

V gene TRBV6-1 combines with J gene TRBJ1-1; D gene ambiguous. Germline V gene lookup returns CDR1 MNHNS and CDR2 SASEGT. The CDR3 totals 17 residues. V lost 1 base and J lost 0, with 15 bases in between. The CDR3 loop is CASSEDRVGTLNTEAFF. The CDR3 coding sequence is TGTGCCAGCAGTGAAGATAGAGTGGGCACATTGAACACTGAAGCTTTCTTT.

The V call is TRBV7-6, the J call TRBJ2-3, with 7 bases that match TRBD2. This CDR3 spans 13 amino acids. Germline V gene sequence: CDR1 SGHVS, CDR2 FNYEAQ. The V and J ends lost 5 bases and 3 bases, in that order; junction bases with no gene match: 2. CDR3 in DNA: TGTGCCAGCAGCCGAGCGGGGACAGATACGCAGTATTTT. Translating gives CASSRAGTDTQYF.

CDR3 DNA sequence: TGTGCCTGGAGTCCAGGGTGGTTAAGGGAAGCTTTCTTT. Encoded protein: CAWSPGWLREAFF. The chain employs TRBV30 and TRBJ1-1, with D perhaps TRBD1 (5 bases). V was cut by 2 bases and J by 8 bases, with 15 bases left in between. Germline CDR1 and CDR2: GTSNPN and SVGIG (reference sequence). The CDR3 totals 13 residues.

V usage is TRBV7-6 and J usage is TRBJ2-2; perhaps TRBD1 as D (6 bases). CDR1 is SGHVS and CDR2 is FNYEAQ in the germline V gene. This CDR3 is built from 15 residues. The ends were cut back, 6 bases at V and 1 base at J, with 12 bases in the middle. CDR3 in amino acids: CASSQKTGNTGELFF. CDR3 DNA: TGTGCCAGCAGTCAAAAGACAGGGAACACCGGGGAGCTGTTTTTT.

The chain couples TRBV4-1 to TRBJ1-5; tentative D call: TRBD1 (6 bases). Germline assignment: CDR1 MGHRA and CDR2 YSYEKL. V was pared by 0 bases and J by 4 bases, with 13 bases between. This CDR3 has 16 residues. In DNA form, the CDR3 reads TGCGCCAGCAGCCAAGATCCCCAGGGGAGAAATCAGCCCCAGCATTTT. This encodes CASSQDPQGRNQPQHF.

The CDR3 region has the DNA TGTGCCAGTAGTATAGAGGTCGGGGGTCATACGCAGTATTTT. Protein: CASSIEVGGHTQYF. The chain carries TRBV19 and TRBJ2-3; D might be TRBD2 (6 bases). V dropped 0 bases and J dropped 7 bases, with 11 bases sitting between them. From germline, CDR1 is LNHDA and CDR2 SQIVND (reference sequence). CDR3 length: 14 residues.

V usage is TRBV7-2 and J usage is TRBJ2-5; 10 positions agree with TRBD2. The CDR3 extends over 16 amino acids. The germline gives CDR1 SGHTA, CDR2 FQGNSA. The junction had 8 bases not matched to a gene; V was cut back by 2 bases and J by 5 bases. This CDR3 is CASSLMGAGGRETQYF. The CDR3, as DNA: TGTGCCAGCAGCTTAATGGGAGCGGGGGGGCGGGAGACCCAGTACTTC.

The chain couples TRBV30 to TRBJ2-1, with no clear D. CDR3 length equals 13 residues. The V end lost 0 bases, the J end lost 4 bases, and 7 bases lay between the germline ends. Per germline, CDR1 GTSNPN and CDR2 SVGIG (reference sequence). The CDR3 here is CAWSVIPYNEQFF. The CDR3 DNA sequence: TGTGCCTGGAGTGTTATCCCGTACAATGAGCAGTTCTTC. The full variable domain, with the rest looked up from reference TRBV30 and TRBJ2-1, is SQTIHQWPATLVQPVGSPLSLECTVEGTSNPNLYWYRQAAGRGLQLLFYSVGIGQISSEVPQNLSASRPQDRQFILSSKKLLLSDSGFYLCAWSVIPYNEQFFGPGTRLTVL.

The chain recombines TRBV11-2 with TRBJ2-1; possibly TRBD1 for D (6 bases). The germline gives CDR1 SGHAT, CDR2 FQNNGV. Deletions cut 4 bases from V and 1 base from J, with 11 bases between. The CDR3 has 15 residues. CDR3 protein: CASSSLRGSYNEQFF. CDR3 nucleotide sequence: TGTGCCAGCAGCTCCCTCAGGGGTTCCTACAATGAGCAGTTCTTC.

The chain combines TRBV30 with TRBJ2-7; D is uncertain. Germline V gene data show CDR1 as GTSNPN and CDR2 as SVGIG (reference sequence). Trimming pared 3 bases from V and 3 bases from J, leaving 9 bases between. There are 12 residues in the CDR3. In DNA form, the CDR3 reads TGTGCCTGGAGATCCGAGAACTACGAGCAGTACTTC. The encoded protein is CAWRSENYEQYF. Using reference TRBV30 and TRBJ2-7 for the parts outside the CDR3, the full variable domain is SQTIHQWPATLVQPVGSPLSLECTVEGTSNPNLYWYRQAAGRGLQLLFYSVGIGQISSEVPQNLSASRPQDRQFILSSKKLLLSDSGFYLCAWRSENYEQYFGPGTRLTVT.